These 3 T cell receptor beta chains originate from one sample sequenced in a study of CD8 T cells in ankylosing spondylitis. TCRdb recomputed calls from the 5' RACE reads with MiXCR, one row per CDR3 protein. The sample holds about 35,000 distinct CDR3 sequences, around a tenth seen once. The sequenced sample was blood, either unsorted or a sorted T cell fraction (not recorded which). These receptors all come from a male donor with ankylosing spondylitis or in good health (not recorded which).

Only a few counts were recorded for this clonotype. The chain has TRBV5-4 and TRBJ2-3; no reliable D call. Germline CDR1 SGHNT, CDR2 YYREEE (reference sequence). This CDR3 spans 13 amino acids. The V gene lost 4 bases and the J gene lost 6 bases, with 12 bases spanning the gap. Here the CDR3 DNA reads TGTGCCAGCAGCAACCTGAAGGGTGATACGCAGTATTTT. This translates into CASSNLKGDTQYF.

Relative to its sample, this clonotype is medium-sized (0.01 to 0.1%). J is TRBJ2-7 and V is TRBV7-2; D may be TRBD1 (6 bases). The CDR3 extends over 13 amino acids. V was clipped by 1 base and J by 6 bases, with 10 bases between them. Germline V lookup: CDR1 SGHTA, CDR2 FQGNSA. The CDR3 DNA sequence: TGTGCCAGCAGCTTAGACAGGGTTGGCGAGCAGTACTTC. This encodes CASSLDRVGEQYF.

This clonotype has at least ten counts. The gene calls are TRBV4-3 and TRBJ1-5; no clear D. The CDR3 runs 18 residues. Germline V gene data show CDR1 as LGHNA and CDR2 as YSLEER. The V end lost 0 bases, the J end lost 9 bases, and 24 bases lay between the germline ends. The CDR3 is CASSQDAPVSSAGPPQHF. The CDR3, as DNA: TGCGCCAGCAGCCAAGATGCCCCCGTATCGAGCGCCGGGCCGCCCCAGCATTTT.